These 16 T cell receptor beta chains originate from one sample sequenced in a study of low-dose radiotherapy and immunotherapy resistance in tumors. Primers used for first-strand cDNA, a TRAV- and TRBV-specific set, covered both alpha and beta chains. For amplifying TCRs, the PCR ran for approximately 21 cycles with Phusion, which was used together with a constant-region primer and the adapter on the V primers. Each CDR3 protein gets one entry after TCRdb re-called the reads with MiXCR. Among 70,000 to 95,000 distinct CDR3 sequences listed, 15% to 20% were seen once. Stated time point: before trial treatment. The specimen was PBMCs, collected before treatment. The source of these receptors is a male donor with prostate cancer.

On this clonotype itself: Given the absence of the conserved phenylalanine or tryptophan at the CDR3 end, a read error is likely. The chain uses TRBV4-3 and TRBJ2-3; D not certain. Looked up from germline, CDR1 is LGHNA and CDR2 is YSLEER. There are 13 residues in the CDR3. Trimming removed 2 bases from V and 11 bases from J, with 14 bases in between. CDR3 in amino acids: CASSQRTPPVQYL. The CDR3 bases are TGCGCCAGCAGCCAAAGAACTCCGCCTGTGCAGTATTTA.

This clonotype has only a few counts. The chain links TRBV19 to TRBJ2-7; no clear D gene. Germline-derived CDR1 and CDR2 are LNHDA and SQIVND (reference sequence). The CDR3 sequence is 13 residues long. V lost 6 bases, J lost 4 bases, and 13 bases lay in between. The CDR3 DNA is TGTGCCAGTAGCGTTGATACAGTTTACGAGCAGTACTTC. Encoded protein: CASSVDTVYEQYF.

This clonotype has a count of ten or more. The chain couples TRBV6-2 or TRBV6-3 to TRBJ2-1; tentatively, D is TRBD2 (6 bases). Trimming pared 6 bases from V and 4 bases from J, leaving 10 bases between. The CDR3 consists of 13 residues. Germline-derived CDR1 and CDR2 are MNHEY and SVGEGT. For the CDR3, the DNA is TGTGCCAGCAGACTAGCCCGGTACAATGAGCAGTTCTTC. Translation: CASRLARYNEQFF.

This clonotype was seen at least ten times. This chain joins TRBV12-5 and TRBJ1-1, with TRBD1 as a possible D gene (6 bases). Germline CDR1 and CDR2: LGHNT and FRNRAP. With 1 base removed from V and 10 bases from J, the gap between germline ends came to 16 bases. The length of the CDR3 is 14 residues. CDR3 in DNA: TGTGCTAGTGGTTTGGATACAGGGCGGGTAGGAGCTTTCTTT. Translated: CASGLDTGRVGAFF.

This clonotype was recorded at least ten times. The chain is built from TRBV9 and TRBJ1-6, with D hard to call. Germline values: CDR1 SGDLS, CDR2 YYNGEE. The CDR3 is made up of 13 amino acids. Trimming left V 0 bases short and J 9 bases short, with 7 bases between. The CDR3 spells CASSVEPVSPLHF. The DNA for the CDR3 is TGTGCCAGCAGCGTAGAGCCTGTTTCACCCCTCCACTTT.

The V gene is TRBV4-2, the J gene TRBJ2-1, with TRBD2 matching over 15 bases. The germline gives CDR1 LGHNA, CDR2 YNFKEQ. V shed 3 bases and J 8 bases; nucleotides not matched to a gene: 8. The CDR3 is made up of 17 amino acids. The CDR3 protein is CASSQAGLAGGHDEQFF. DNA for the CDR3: TGTGCCAGCAGCCAGGCGGGACTAGCGGGGGGCCATGATGAGCAGTTCTTC.

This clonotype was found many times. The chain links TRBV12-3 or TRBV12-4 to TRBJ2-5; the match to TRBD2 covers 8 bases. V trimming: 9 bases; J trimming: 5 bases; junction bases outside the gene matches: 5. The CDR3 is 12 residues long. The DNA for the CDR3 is TGTGCCAGTAGGACTAGCAGGGAGACCCAGTACTTC. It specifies CASRTSRETQYF.

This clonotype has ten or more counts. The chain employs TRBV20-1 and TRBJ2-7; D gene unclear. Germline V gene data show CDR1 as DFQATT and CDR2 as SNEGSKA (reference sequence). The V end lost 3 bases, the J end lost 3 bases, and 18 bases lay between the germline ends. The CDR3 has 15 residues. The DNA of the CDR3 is TGCAGTGCTAGCCCCCTCGGACCGGAGTACTACGAGCAGTACTTC. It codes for CSASPLGPEYYEQYF.

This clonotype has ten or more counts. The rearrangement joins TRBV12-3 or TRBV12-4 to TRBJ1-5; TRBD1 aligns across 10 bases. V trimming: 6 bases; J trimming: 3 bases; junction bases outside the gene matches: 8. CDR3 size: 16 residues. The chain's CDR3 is CASSAGTGVFNQPQHF. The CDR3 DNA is TGTGCCAGCAGCGCCGGGACAGGGGTCTTCAATCAGCCCCAGCATTTT.

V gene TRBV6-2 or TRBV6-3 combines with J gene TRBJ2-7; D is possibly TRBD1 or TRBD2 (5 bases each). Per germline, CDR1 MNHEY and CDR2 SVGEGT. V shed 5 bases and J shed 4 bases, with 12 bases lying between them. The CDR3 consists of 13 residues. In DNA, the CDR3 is TGTGCCAGCAGTCGACAGACGGGATACGAGCAGTACTTC. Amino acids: CASSRQTGYEQYF.

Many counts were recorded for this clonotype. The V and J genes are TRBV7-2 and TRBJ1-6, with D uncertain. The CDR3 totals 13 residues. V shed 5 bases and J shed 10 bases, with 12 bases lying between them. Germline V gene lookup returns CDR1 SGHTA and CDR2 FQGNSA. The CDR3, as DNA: TGTGCCAGCAGCCCGAGATATGGCTCACCCCTCCACTTT. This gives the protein CASSPRYGSPLHF.

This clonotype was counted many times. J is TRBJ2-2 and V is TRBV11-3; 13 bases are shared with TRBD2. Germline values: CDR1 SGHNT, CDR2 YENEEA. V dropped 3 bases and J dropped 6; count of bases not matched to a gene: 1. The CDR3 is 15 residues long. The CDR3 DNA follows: TGTGCCAGCAGCTTGACTAGCGGGGGGCCCGGGGAGCTGTTTTTT. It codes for CASSLTSGGPGELFF.

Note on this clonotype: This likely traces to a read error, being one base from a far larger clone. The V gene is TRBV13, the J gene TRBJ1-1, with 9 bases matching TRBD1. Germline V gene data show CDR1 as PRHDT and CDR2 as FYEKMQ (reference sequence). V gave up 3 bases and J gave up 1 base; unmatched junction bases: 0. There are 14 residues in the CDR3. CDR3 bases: TGTGCCAGCAGCTTGACAGGGGGGAACACTGAAGCTTTCTTT. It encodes CASSLTGGNTEAFF.

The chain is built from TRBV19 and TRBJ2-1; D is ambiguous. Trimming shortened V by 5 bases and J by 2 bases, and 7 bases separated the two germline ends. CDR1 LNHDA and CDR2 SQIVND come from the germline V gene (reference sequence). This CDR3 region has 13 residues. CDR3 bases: TGTGCCAGTAGTCCCCGGGCCTACAATGAGCAGTTCTTC. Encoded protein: CASSPRAYNEQFF.

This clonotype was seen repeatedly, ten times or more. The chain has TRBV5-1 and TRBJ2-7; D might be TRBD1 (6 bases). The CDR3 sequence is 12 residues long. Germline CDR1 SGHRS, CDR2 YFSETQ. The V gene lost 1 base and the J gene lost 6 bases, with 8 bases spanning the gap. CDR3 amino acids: CASSLNRVEQYF. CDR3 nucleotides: TGCGCCAGCAGCTTGAACAGGGTCGAGCAGTACTTC.

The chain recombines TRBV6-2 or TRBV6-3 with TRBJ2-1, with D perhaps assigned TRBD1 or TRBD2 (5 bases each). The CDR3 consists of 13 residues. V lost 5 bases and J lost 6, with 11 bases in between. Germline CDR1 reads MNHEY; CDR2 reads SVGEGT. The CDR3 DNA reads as TGTGCCAGCAGTGGGACGACGATCAATGAGCAGTTCTTC. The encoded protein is CASSGTTINEQFF.